Included here is one T cell receptor (beta chain) sequence, with context. A read error may account for a junction end that differs from germline. In the original analysis: For nucleated cells, counts were estimated from reference gene primer amplification. TCRdb's copy holds only in-frame clones and misses some; the assay was immunoSEQ multiplex PCR. The V and J calls and clone size come from that table; D and trimming were worked out from the DNA. The repertoire holds 160,000 or so clones, with more than 65% as singletons. The sample belongs to a study of blood T cell repertoires in COVID-19. For the study at large: T cells, B-cell-depleted T cells, or PBMCs provided the cDNA or gDNA that served as material.

Assignment of participants to cohorts was predicated upon participant-reported clinical history. CDR3 length equals 12 residues. The sequence came from a man in his 60s who had recovered from COVID-19. Sequences were obtained from PBMCs or T cells enriched from blood (not recorded which). V gene TRBV12-3 or TRBV12-4 combines with J gene TRBJ2-7; 14 nucleotides agree with TRBD2. CDR3 sequence reads: CASSGTSGRVLF. CDR3 sequence (DNA): TGTGCCAGCAGTGGGACTAGCGGGAGAGTTCTCTTC.